The clone carrying this TCR beta chain was seen ten or more times. Its antigen is not known. These data are taken from a study of T cells in Graves' hyperthyroidism and ophthalmopathy. The study's findings and limits: Peripheral blood also featured most of the thyroid clonotypes expanded above 0.001.

Trimming removed 5 bases from V and 5 bases from J; junction bases left unmatched: 8. The germline V gene has CDR1 SEHNR and CDR2 FQNEAQ (reference sequence). The CDR3 is made up of 14 amino acids. RNA transcripts served as the template for amplifying TCR beta CDR3 regions. First-round RT-PCR with HTBI primers amplified the TCR CDR3 region. TCRdb re-analysed the multiplex PCR reads in MiXCR, keeping a single row per CDR3 protein. The sample has around 300,000 distinct CDR3 sequences; roughly 15% are singletons. The TCR comes from a woman aged 50 to 60 with Graves' hyperthyroidism that later progressed to Graves' ophthalmopathy. Material: blood. The rearrangement joins TRBV7-9 to TRBJ1-1, with TRBD1 matching over 7 bases. As DNA, the CDR3 is TGTGCCAGCAGCGCGGACAGGCTGGGGACTGAAGCTTTCTTT. It translates to CASSADRLGTEAFF.